The next 21 T cell receptor beta chains were all read from a single sample in a study of T cells after yellow fever vaccination. TCRdb analysed the 5' RACE reads with MiXCR anew, one entry per CDR3 protein. The sample consists of some 200,000 distinct CDR3 sequences, about 3% of them appearing once. Sequenced material: CD4+ T cells sorted from PBMCs, taken 10 days after the yellow fever booster vaccination. These receptor sequences come from a man aged 18 to 29 who received the YFV17D yellow fever vaccine.

At least ten counts were recorded for this clonotype. The J gene is TRBJ2-1, the V gene TRBV20-1; D gene unclear. The germline CDR1 and CDR2 sequences are DFQATT and SNEGSKA (reference sequence). The CDR3 contains 12 residues. Trimming took 6 bases from V and 7 from J, leaving 13 bases between them. CDR3 loop: CSAPAGTNEQFF. In DNA, the CDR3 is TGCAGTGCCCCCGCAGGTACGAATGAGCAGTTCTTC.

This clonotype has just a few counts. The chain couples TRBV4-2 to TRBJ1-1; no clear D. Trimming took 4 bases from V and 1 from J, leaving 4 bases between them. Germline V gene sequence: CDR1 LGHNA, CDR2 YNFKEQ. The CDR3 covers 12 residues. CDR3 sequence reads: CASSRQNTEAFF. In DNA form, the CDR3 reads TGTGCCAGCAGCCGGCAGAACACTGAAGCTTTCTTT.

Ten or more counts support this clonotype. The chain has TRBV11-2 and TRBJ2-2; 9 nucleotides line up with TRBD1. This CDR3 is 15 amino acids long. V shed 5 bases, J shed 5 bases, and the junction held 6 bases outside the gene matches. The germline CDR1 and CDR2 sequences are SGHAT and FQNNGV. The CDR3 loop is CASSPGQGVTGELFF. In DNA form, the CDR3 reads TGTGCCAGCAGCCCGGGACAGGGAGTGACCGGGGAGCTGTTTTTT. Filled out from reference TRBV11-2 and TRBJ2-2, the complete variable domain reads EAGVAQSPRYKIIEKRQSVAFWCNPISGHATLYWYQQILGQGPKLLIQFQNNGVVDDSQLPKDRFSAERLKGVDSTLKIQPAKLEDSAVYLCASSPGQGVTGELFFGEGSRLTVL.

This clonotype was found many times. The J gene is TRBJ2-3, the V gene TRBV11-2, with D possibly being TRBD1 (6 bases). The V gene's germline CDR1 is SGHAT and CDR2 FQNNGV. The CDR3 spans 15 residues. Trimming cost V 5 bases and J 3 bases, with 15 bases left between them. CDR3 sequence: CASSLNRAGTDTQYF. CDR3 DNA: TGTGCCAGCAGCCTAAACAGGGCTGGAACAGATACGCAGTATTTT. Full variable domain (outside the CDR3, taken from reference TRBV11-2 and TRBJ2-3): EAGVAQSPRYKIIEKRQSVAFWCNPISGHATLYWYQQILGQGPKLLIQFQNNGVVDDSQLPKDRFSAERLKGVDSTLKIQPAKLEDSAVYLCASSLNRAGTDTQYFGPGTRLTVL.

This clonotype has a count of ten or more. V usage is TRBV7-9 and J usage is TRBJ2-2; D not certain. The CDR3 covers 15 residues. V was trimmed by 3 bases and J by 0 bases, leaving 8 bases between them. Germline V gene lookup returns CDR1 SEHNR and CDR2 FQNEAQ (reference sequence). The CDR3 region has the DNA TGTGCCAGCAGCTTGAATGCCGCGAACACCGGGGAGCTGTTTTTT. The encoded protein is CASSLNAANTGELFF.

This clonotype came up a few times. The chain joins TRBV5-4 to TRBJ2-7; D is possibly TRBD2 (7 bases). The CDR3 totals 15 residues. The V gene's germline CDR1 is SGHNT and CDR2 YYREEE (reference sequence). V lost 0 bases and J 6 bases, leaving 16 bases between the germline ends. CDR3 in DNA: TGTGCCAGCAGCTTGGCGCCACGGGGGGCCTTCGAGCAGTACTTC. It translates to CASSLAPRGAFEQYF.

This clonotype was found a few times. This rearrangement joins TRBV11-2 to TRBJ2-1, with TRBD1 matching over 8 bases. The CDR3 sequence is 14 residues long. CDR1 SGHAT and CDR2 FQNNGV come from the germline V gene. V shed 5 bases and J 10 bases; nucleotides not matched to a gene: 10. CDR3 amino acids: CASSRDRLGEEQFF. The CDR3 bases are TGTGCCAGCAGCCGGGACAGGTTGGGCGAAGAGCAGTTCTTC.

Many counts were recorded for this clonotype. V and J are TRBV4-3 and TRBJ2-6; D is ambiguous. Germline V gene data show CDR1 as LGHNA and CDR2 as YSLEER. V lost 1 base and J lost 0, with 19 bases in between. The CDR3 covers 20 residues. CDR3 nucleotide sequence: TGCGCCAGCAGCCAAGGAACGGGCGTCACGGGTCTCTCTGGGGCCAACGTCCTGACTTTC. It translates to CASSQGTGVTGLSGANVLTF.

This clonotype was counted between two and nine times. CDR3 sequence: CASRSLGDSGNTIYF. As DNA, the CDR3 is TGTGCCAGCAGATCCCTGGGGGACTCTGGAAACACCATATATTTT. J is TRBJ1-3 and V is TRBV7-6; D may be TRBD1 (5 bases). CDR1 SGHVS and CDR2 FNYEAQ come from the germline V gene. The V and J ends lost 6 bases and 0 bases respectively, with 12 bases between them. The CDR3 length is 15 residues.

The sample holds many counts of this clonotype. The chain links TRBV4-2 to TRBJ2-3; maybe TRBD2 (5 bases). V lost 8 bases, J lost 0 bases, and 12 bases lay in between. CDR3 length equals 14 residues. Looked up from germline, CDR1 is LGHNA and CDR2 is YNFKEQ. The CDR3 protein is CASAPSRSTDTQYF. The CDR3 nucleotides are TGTGCCAGCGCCCCTAGCAGGAGCACAGATACGCAGTATTTT.

This clonotype was picked up a small number of times. The CDR3: CASSQEVNGKRFF. Here the CDR3 DNA reads TGTGCCAGCAGCCAAGAGGTAAACGGGAAAAGGTTCTTC. The chain couples TRBV4-2 to TRBJ2-1; a possible D gene is TRBD2 (5 bases). The CDR3 has 13 residues. V was trimmed by 0 bases and J by 15 bases, leaving 15 bases between them. Germline assignment: CDR1 LGHNA and CDR2 YNFKEQ.

This clonotype was found many times. The chain carries TRBV11-2 and TRBJ2-1; 12 nucleotides match TRBD1. This CDR3 is built from 14 residues. The trim removed 3 bases at V and 6 bases at J, leaving 0 bases unmatched. Germline loops: CDR1 SGHAT, CDR2 FQNNGV. CDR3 bases: TGTGCCAGCAGCTTGGGACAGGGGGCCAATGAGCAGTTCTTC. It specifies CASSLGQGANEQFF.

This rearrangement joins TRBV29-1 to TRBJ2-7; possibly TRBD2 for D (5 bases). Germline assignment: CDR1 SQVTM and CDR2 ANQGSEA. The CDR3 consists of 13 residues. V lost 5 bases to trimming and J lost 1 base, with 12 bases between them. The CDR3 reads CSVSRRTSYEQYV. CDR3 bases: TGCAGCGTTTCCCGACGGACTTCCTACGAGCAGTACGTC.

Many counts were recorded for this clonotype. The rearrangement joins TRBV10-3 to TRBJ1-1; D gene uncertain. V lost 5 bases and J 4 bases, leaving 8 bases between the germline ends. Germline values: CDR1 ENHRY, CDR2 SYGVKD. The CDR3 runs to 12 residues. For the CDR3, the DNA is TGTGCCATCAGTAAGGTTGGCACTGAAGCTTTCTTT. Translated, it gives CAISKVGTEAFF.

This clonotype was detected ten times or more. The chain links TRBV7-9 to TRBJ2-7; D possibly corresponds to TRBD1 (6 bases). Trimming cost V 5 bases and J 2 bases, with 13 bases left between them. This CDR3 spans 14 amino acids. CDR1 is SEHNR, CDR2 FQNEAQ, per germline (reference sequence). Here the CDR3 reads CASSRTAGAYEQYF. The CDR3 DNA is TGTGCCAGCAGCCGGACAGCTGGAGCCTACGAGCAGTACTTC.

This clonotype was counted ten times or more. The V gene is TRBV12-3 or TRBV12-4, the J gene TRBJ2-3; possible D gene TRBD2, 7 bases. The CDR3 runs 16 residues. Trimming removed 1 base at V and 8 bases at J, with 19 bases between. CDR3 residues: CASSLDPRGGFSTQYF. DNA of the CDR3: TGTGCCAGCAGTTTAGATCCTAGGGGGGGTTTTAGTACGCAGTATTTT.

This clonotype was observed a handful of times. The rearrangement links TRBV6-1 to TRBJ1-6, with 7 bases aligning to TRBD1. Trimming at V came to 2 bases and at J to 5 bases, leaving 3 bases not matched to a gene. The CDR3 is 15 residues long. Germline lookup yields CDR1 MNHNS and CDR2 SASEGT. The CDR3 reads CASSERQGHNSPLHF. CDR3 in DNA: TGTGCCAGCAGTGAAAGACAGGGTCATAATTCACCCCTCCACTTT.

This clonotype was seen at least ten times. The CDR3 DNA sequence: TGTGCCAGCAGTTTAGGTCCGGGGCCTGAAGCTTTCTTT. Translation: CASSLGPGPEAFF. The chain is built from TRBV12-3 or TRBV12-4 and TRBJ1-1, with a tentative D call TRBD1 (5 bases). Trimming stripped 1 base from V and 6 bases from J, with 9 bases between. The CDR3 contains 13 residues.

This clonotype was observed at least ten times. V usage is TRBV5-4 and J usage is TRBJ2-5; 9 bases line up with TRBD2. V lost 4 bases and J lost 2; bases outside the gene matches: 6. The CDR3 length is 15 residues. CDR1 is SGHNT and CDR2 is YYREEE in the germline V gene (reference sequence). The CDR3 DNA sequence: TGTGCCAGCAGCGTTGTCCTAGCGGGACAAGAGACCCAGTACTTC. Translated: CASSVVLAGQETQYF.

This clonotype was recorded a few times. This chain links TRBV7-9 with TRBJ2-1; 7 nucleotides agree with TRBD1. Germline V gives CDR1 SEHNR, CDR2 FQNEAQ (reference sequence). The CDR3 runs to 15 residues. Trimming removed 4 bases from V and 9 bases from J; junction bases left unmatched: 12. CDR3 protein: CASSSLAGTVSEQFF. The CDR3, as DNA: TGTGCCAGCAGCTCCTTAGCCGGGACAGTATCTGAGCAGTTCTTC.

The chain links TRBV20-1 to TRBJ2-5; 8 positions agree with TRBD2. CDR1 and CDR2 (germline): DFQATT, SNEGSKA (reference sequence). The CDR3 runs 13 residues. J lost 7 bases, V lost 7 bases, and 11 bases had no gene match. The CDR3 here is CSVGLALARTQYF. The DNA of the CDR3 is TGCAGTGTTGGACTAGCACTCGCCCGGACCCAGTACTTC.